This is a list of T cell receptor beta chains from one sample in a study of identical twins. TCRdb re-analysed the 5' RACE reads in MiXCR, keeping a single row per CDR3 protein. The sample includes roughly 770,000 distinct CDR3 sequences, about 20% of them seen just once. This sample also appeared in a second study, on T cells expressing NK-cell markers.

Sequenced material: PBMCs. The receptors were gathered from a woman aged 18-29 years in good health. The CDR3 runs from the conserved cysteine through the conserved F or W. The order of the fields is CDR3 DNA, CDR3 protein, D gene, V gene, clone size, J gene. A D gene is named only where the DNA matches it firmly. Only part of the rows carry a size: once, few, many, or a class if the clone is expanded.

CDR3nt: TGCAGTGCCAGCGAGGGATTCACTGAAGCTTTCTTT
CDR3aa: CSASEGFTEAFF
d_gene: .
v_gene: TRBV20-1
abundance: .
j_gene: TRBJ1-1

CDR3nt: TGTGCCAGCAGAGAACTGGCCTCCTACAATGAGCAGTTCTTC
CDR3aa: CASRELASYNEQFF
d_gene: .
v_gene: TRBV6-1
abundance: .
j_gene: TRBJ2-1

CDR3nt: TGTGCCAGCAGTTACGCGGGGGAGGGCTACAATGAGCAGTTCTTC
CDR3aa: CASSYAGEGYNEQFF
d_gene: TRBD2
v_gene: TRBV6-5
abundance: many
j_gene: TRBJ2-1

CDR3nt: TGTGCCAGCAGTTTAACGGCCCGGCGGCAGGGACAAAACATTCAGTACTTC
CDR3aa: CASSLTARRQGQNIQYF
d_gene: .
v_gene: TRBV12-3/TRBV12-4
abundance: .
j_gene: TRBJ2-4

CDR3nt: TGCAGTGCTAATGACAATGAGCAGTTCTTC
CDR3aa: CSANDNEQFF
d_gene: .
v_gene: TRBV20-1
abundance: many
j_gene: TRBJ2-1

CDR3nt: TGTGCCAGCAGCTTACGCGGGGGACTAGCGGGCGATACGCAGTATTTT
CDR3aa: CASSLRGGLAGDTQYF
d_gene: TRBD2
v_gene: TRBV7-2
abundance: once
j_gene: TRBJ2-3

CDR3nt: TGTGCCAGCAGCCAAACCGGGGCAGAATACTACAATGAGCAGTTCTTC
CDR3aa: CASSQTGAEYYNEQFF
d_gene: .
v_gene: TRBV7-9
abundance: .
j_gene: TRBJ2-1

CDR3nt: TGTGCCAGCAGCTTCCACAATGAGCAGTTCTTC
CDR3aa: CASSFHNEQFF
d_gene: .
v_gene: TRBV5-4
abundance: many
j_gene: TRBJ2-1

CDR3nt: TGTGCCAGCAGTTCTAACTTTCAAGGTTACGAGCCGTACTTC
CDR3aa: CASSSNFQGYEPYF
d_gene: .
v_gene: TRBV12-3/TRBV12-4
abundance: .
j_gene: TRBJ2-7

CDR3nt: TGTGCCAGCTCACCACCCCTTAAAGAGACCCAGTACTTC
CDR3aa: CASSPPLKETQYF
d_gene: .
v_gene: TRBV18
abundance: few
j_gene: TRBJ2-5

CDR3nt: TGTGCCATCAGTGTCTCAGGGGCCGGCAATCAGCCCCAGCATTTT
CDR3aa: CAISVSGAGNQPQHF
d_gene: .
v_gene: TRBV10-3
abundance: .
j_gene: TRBJ1-5

CDR3nt: TGTGCTAGTGGTCTAAACACAGATACGCAGTATTTT
CDR3aa: CASGLNTDTQYF
d_gene: .
v_gene: TRBV12-5
abundance: few
j_gene: TRBJ2-3

CDR3nt: TGCAGCGCCCTACCTAGCGAGACCACAGATACGCAGTATTTT
CDR3aa: CSALPSETTDTQYF
d_gene: .
v_gene: TRBV29-1
abundance: few
j_gene: TRBJ2-3

CDR3nt: TGCGCCAGCAGCGATCCGGGACAGACCTACGAGCAGTACTTC
CDR3aa: CASSDPGQTYEQYF
d_gene: TRBD1
v_gene: TRBV5-1
abundance: .
j_gene: TRBJ2-7

CDR3nt: TGCAGTGCGCTAAACCGGGGGGAGAGATATTACAATGAGCAGTTCTTC
CDR3aa: CSALNRGERYYNEQFF
d_gene: TRBD2
v_gene: TRBV20-1
abundance: .
j_gene: TRBJ2-1

CDR3nt: TGTGCCAGCAGCTTACTTTGGGGACAGGGAAGTGGGGCCAACGTCCTGACTTTC
CDR3aa: CASSLLWGQGSGANVLTF
d_gene: TRBD1
v_gene: TRBV7-6
abundance: few
j_gene: TRBJ2-6

CDR3nt: TGTGCCAGCAGCGCCCGGACTAGCGGGAACGGGAATGAGCAGTTCTTC
CDR3aa: CASSARTSGNGNEQFF
d_gene: TRBD2
v_gene: TRBV9
abundance: .
j_gene: TRBJ2-1

CDR3nt: TGTGCCAGCACGCCCAAACAGGCCTCTCTTGAAGCTTTCTTT
CDR3aa: CASTPKQASLEAFF
d_gene: .
v_gene: TRBV6-1
abundance: few
j_gene: TRBJ1-1

CDR3nt: TGCGCCAGCACCCTGGGGACGGATACGCAGTATTTT
CDR3aa: CASTLGTDTQYF
d_gene: .
v_gene: TRBV5-1
abundance: few
j_gene: TRBJ2-3

CDR3nt: TGTGCCAGCAGTCCCCTCCGGACAGGGGAGAGTCAGCCCCAGCATTTT
CDR3aa: CASSPLRTGESQPQHF
d_gene: TRBD1
v_gene: TRBV6-1
abundance: .
j_gene: TRBJ1-5

CDR3nt: TGTGCCAGCAGCCAAGTATGGTCCAGAAATGGCTACACCTTC
CDR3aa: CASSQVWSRNGYTF
d_gene: .
v_gene: TRBV3-1
abundance: .
j_gene: TRBJ1-2

CDR3nt: TGTGCCAGCAGTCCCCTGGCTAGCGGGAGTTTGGATGAGCAGTTCTTC
CDR3aa: CASSPLASGSLDEQFF
d_gene: TRBD2
v_gene: TRBV27
abundance: few
j_gene: TRBJ2-1

CDR3nt: TGTGCCAGCAGTACAGGGGGCGCGGAAGCTTTCTTT
CDR3aa: CASSTGGAEAFF
d_gene: TRBD1
v_gene: TRBV12-3/TRBV12-4
abundance: few
j_gene: TRBJ1-1